This T cell receptor beta chain stems from a study of blood T cell repertoires in COVID-19. This clone showed up just once. Germline assignment: CDR1 MGHDK and CDR2 SYGVNS. V was pared by 3 bases and J by 15 bases, with 18 bases between. The CDR3 covers 13 residues. This table comes from immunoSEQ multiplex PCR, and its TCRdb copy is limited to in-frame clones, with some not included. The table has 400,000 to 500,000 clones, roughly 90% seen once. The clonotype originates from a woman in her thirties or forties who had recovered from COVID-19. The chain links TRBV25-1 to TRBJ2-1; weak D call: TRBD2 (5 bases). Sequenced input: PBMCs or T cells enriched from blood (not recorded which). CDR3 nucleotides: TGTGCCAGCAGTGATCCGACTCGGATAGGGAGGTTCTTC. Translation: CASSDPTRIGRFF.